This is a list of T cell receptor beta chains from one sample in a study of T cell changes during pregnancy in multiple sclerosis. This table comes from immunoSEQ multiplex PCR, and its TCRdb copy is limited to in-frame clones, with some not included. The table lists fewer than 65,000 clones, around 91% of them singletons. Material: peripheral blood, obtained in the third trimester of pregnancy. These receptors originate from a female donor in good health, enrolled as a control in a pregnancy study. The CDR3 runs from the conserved cysteine through the conserved F or W. The D gene is left open where the match is weak. The listing skips clone size in some rows; elsewhere it reads once, few, many or a size class.

v_gene,abundance,j_gene,len,d_gene,CDR3nt,CDR3aa
TRBV7-2,.,TRBJ1-2,13,.,TGTGCCAGCAGTTTGGACATCGTTAGTGGCTACACCTTC,CASSLDIVSGYTF
TRBV29-1,.,TRBJ1-2,13,.,TGCAGCGCCCAGGGCCCCGTCATCTATGGCTACACCTTC,CSAQGPVIYGYTF
TRBV6-6,once,TRBJ2-7,14,TRBD2,TGTGCCAGCAGTTCCCTGACTAGCGCCTACGAGCAGTACTTC,CASSSLTSAYEQYF
TRBV5-6,.,TRBJ2-7,11,.,TGTGCCAGCAGCCGACTAGACGAGCAGTACTTC,CASSRLDEQYF
TRBV27,.,TRBJ1-1,15,.,TGTGCCAGCAGTTTACGGGGTTCGGTGAACACTGAAGCTTTCTTT,CASSLRGSVNTEAFF
TRBV7-9,.,TRBJ2-1,15,TRBD2,TGTGCCATCCACTTGACCGGGGGGGCCAGTTATGAGCAGTTCTTC,CAIHLTGGASYEQFF
TRBV11-2,.,TRBJ2-3,15,.,TGTGCCAGCAGCGCACGCGCGGGATCCACAGATACGCAGTATTTT,CASSARAGSTDTQYF
TRBV10-3,.,TRBJ1-3,13,.,TGTGCCATCATAGGGACACCTGGAAACACCATATATTTT,CAIIGTPGNTIYF
TRBV6-1,.,TRBJ1-4,13,.,TGTGCCAGCAGTGAAATCAAAAATGAAAAACTGTTTTTT,CASSEIKNEKLFF
TRBV29-1,.,TRBJ1-1,12,.,TGCAGCGTCTGGAAGGGGCGGACTGAAGCTTTCTTT,CSVWKGRTEAFF
TRBV27,.,TRBJ1-5,13,.,TGTGCCAGCAGTCCTCCCCCTGAGCAGCCCCAGCATTTT,CASSPPPEQPQHF
TRBV28,.,TRBJ1-5,16,.,TGTGCCAGCAGTTTACCCAGACAGGTTGGCAATCAGCCCCAGCATTTT,CASSLPRQVGNQPQHF
TRBV4-2,.,TRBJ2-1,17,TRBD2,TGTGCCAGCAGCCAAGATGGGACTAGCGGGAGCGACAATGAGCAGTTCTTC,CASSQDGTSGSDNEQFF
TRBV30,once,TRBJ1-5,15,TRBD1,TGTGCCTGGAGTGTGGGGACAGCCATCCATCAGCCCCAGCATTTT,CAWSVGTAIHQPQHF
TRBV15,once,TRBJ1-1,14,.,TGTGCCACCAGCAGAGTCCCCACAGGACCTGAAGCTTTCTTT,CATSRVPTGPEAFF
TRBV5-6,.,TRBJ2-1,15,.,TGTGCCAGCAACGGAGTCGGGTTCTTTTACAATGAGCAGTTCTTC,CASNGVGFFYNEQFF
TRBV25-1,.,TRBJ2-5,15,TRBD2,TGTGCCAGCAGTGAAAGCCGGCGGGAGGCAGAGACCCAGTACTTC,CASSESRREAETQYF
TRBV7-9,.,TRBJ1-2,12,.,TGTGCCAGCAACCGCGGGGACTATGGCTACACCTTC,CASNRGDYGYTF
TRBV6-1,.,TRBJ2-3,16,TRBD2,TGTGCCAGCAGTGAATTAGCGGGGGGGCCGGGAGATACGCAGTATTTT,CASSELAGGPGDTQYF
TRBV19,.,TRBJ2-7,14,TRBD1,TGTGCCAGTAGTGCCCGACAGGGTTGGAACGAGCAGTACTTC,CASSARQGWNEQYF
TRBV19,.,TRBJ2-5,18,TRBD2,TGTGCCAGTAGTGCCTCCGGGACTAGCGGGGGATCCCAAGAGACCCAGTACTTC,CASSASGTSGGSQETQYF
TRBV9,.,TRBJ2-7,15,.,TGTGCCAGCAGCGCATCCGGGTCCCAAGTCGACGAGCAGTACTTC,CASSASGSQVDEQYF
TRBV9,.,TRBJ2-5,14,.,TGTGCCAGCAGCGTCACCAGGGGTGGGGAGACCCAGTACTTC,CASSVTRGGETQYF
TRBV7-6,.,TRBJ1-1,11,.,TGTGCCAGCAGCTCGGGTTCTGAAGCTTTCTTT,CASSSGSEAFF
TRBV29-1,.,TRBJ2-7,13,.,TGCAGCGTCGTGTGGGGCCAGTCCCACGAGCAGTACTTC,CSVVWGQSHEQYF
TRBV5-1,.,TRBJ2-3,15,TRBD1,TGCGCCAGCAGCTTGGAGGGGACAGGGTCAGATACGCAGTATTTT,CASSLEGTGSDTQYF
TRBV30,.,TRBJ2-7,17,.,TGTGCCTGGAGTACCCCCCCGGGGGGCGCGAGCTCCTACGAGCAGTACTTC,CAWSTPPGGASSYEQYF
TRBV4-1,.,TRBJ2-1,15,TRBD2,TGCGCCAGCAGCCCCCAGCGGGATTCCTACAATGAGCAGTTCTTC,CASSPQRDSYNEQFF
TRBV12-5,.,TRBJ2-1,13,TRBD1,TGTGCTAGTGGCCGGGACAGGGTTATTGAGCAGTTCTTC,CASGRDRVIEQFF
TRBV11-2,.,TRBJ1-5,19,.,TGTGCCAGCAGCTTAGTACCATCGAAGAGTCCATCTTTGAATCAGCCCCAGCATTTT,CASSLVPSKSPSLNQPQHF
TRBV7-3,.,TRBJ1-5,14,.,TGTGCCAGCAGCCCTAGGCAGGGAGGCCAGCCCCAGCATTTT,CASSPRQGGQPQHF
TRBV5-1,.,TRBJ1-1,13,.,TGCGCCAGCAGCTTAATGGCCAACACTGAAGCTTTCTTT,CASSLMANTEAFF
TRBV28,.,TRBJ1-2,13,.,TGTGCCAGCAGTTTGTCCCGCCTCCGGGGCTACACCTTC,CASSLSRLRGYTF
TRBV4-2,few,TRBJ1-4,14,.,TGTGCCAGCAGCCACCTCCCGACAGACGGAAAACTGTTTTTT,CASSHLPTDGKLFF
TRBV6-1,.,TRBJ1-1,17,TRBD1,TGTGCCAGCAGTGAAGAATTGACGTTGACAGGGGACACTGAAGCTTTCTTT,CASSEELTLTGDTEAFF
TRBV7-3,.,TRBJ2-7,15,.,TGTGCCAGCAGCTTAGGGCCCGGGAGTGCCTACGAGCAGTACTTC,CASSLGPGSAYEQYF
TRBV6-4,once,TRBJ2-3,16,TRBD1,TGTGCCAGCAGTGACTCAGCAGGGGGAAGCACAGATACGCAGTATTTT,CASSDSAGGSTDTQYF
TRBV5-1,.,TRBJ1-5,14,.,TGCGCCAGCAAATTAGAGGGTCGCAATCAGCCCCAGCATTTT,CASKLEGRNQPQHF
TRBV18,.,TRBJ1-1,16,TRBD1,TGTGCCAGCTCACAGGGACAGGGGGCAAGGGTGACTGAAGCTTTCTTT,CASSQGQGARVTEAFF
TRBV5-1,.,TRBJ2-7,15,TRBD1,TGCGCCAGCAGCCCCCGGGACAGGGGGTTCGACGAGCAGTACTTC,CASSPRDRGFDEQYF
TRBV11-2,once,TRBJ2-3,14,.,TGTGCCGTCCAGGAGGGCAGATTCACAGATACGCAGTATTTT,CAVQEGRFTDTQYF
TRBV5-1,.,TRBJ2-3,20,TRBD2,TGCGCCAGCAGCTTGAGGTTTATGAGCGGGGGCGTTGGTAGCACAGATACGCAGTATTTT,CASSLRFMSGGVGSTDTQYF
TRBV6-1,.,TRBJ1-5,15,.,TGTGCCAGCAGTGAAGAACGGGTTAGCAATCAGCCCCAGCATTTT,CASSEERVSNQPQHF
TRBV5-1,.,TRBJ2-1,12,.,TGCGCCAGCAAAAAACGGGGAAATGAGCAGTTCTTC,CASKKRGNEQFF
TRBV18,.,TRBJ1-5,13,.,TGTGCCAGCTCATATACAGGTAACCAGCCCCAGCATTTT,CASSYTGNQPQHF
TRBV5-3,.,TRBJ2-7,16,TRBD1,TGTGCCAGAAGCTTGGCTGAAATGGACAGGGGCTATGAGCAGTACTTC,CARSLAEMDRGYEQYF
TRBV6-1,once,TRBJ2-7,14,.,TGTGCCAGCAGCGACTCGGGGGGCCACTACGAGCAGTACTTC,CASSDSGGHYEQYF
TRBV30,.,TRBJ1-2,16,TRBD1,TGTGCCTGGCAAAGGAAGGGACAGGGGGCTAACTATGGCTACACCTTC,CAWQRKGQGANYGYTF
TRBV14,.,TRBJ2-6,18,.,TGTGCCAGCAGCACCCAGACAGGTGACTCTTCTGGGGCCAACGTCCTGACTTTC,CASSTQTGDSSGANVLTF
TRBV6-5,.,TRBJ2-5,15,TRBD1,TGTGCCAGCAGTTTGGGGACAGCCAAGCAAGAGACCCAGTACTTC,CASSLGTAKQETQYF
TRBV18,.,TRBJ2-7,15,TRBD2,TGTGCCAGCTCAACCGGGACTAGCGTTACCTACGAGCAGTACTTC,CASSTGTSVTYEQYF
TRBV28,.,TRBJ2-3,16,TRBD2,TGTGCCAGCAGTTTGGGAGCGGGAGTGGGGCCAGATACGCAGTATTTT,CASSLGAGVGPDTQYF
TRBV7-2,.,TRBJ2-7,15,TRBD2,TGTGCCAGCAGCGTTGCGGCTAGCGGACCCTACGAGCAGTACTTC,CASSVAASGPYEQYF
TRBV7-2,.,TRBJ2-2,13,.,TGTGCCAGCAGCTTCACGGGGAACGGGGAGCTGTTTTTT,CASSFTGNGELFF
TRBV27,.,TRBJ1-2,12,.,TGTGCCAGCAGGGGGGCGGGTTATGGCTACACCTTC,CASRGAGYGYTF
TRBV2,.,TRBJ2-1,15,TRBD1,TGTGCCAGCACGAAGGGGGACAGCTCCTACAATGAGCAGTTCTTC,CASTKGDSSYNEQFF
TRBV7-3,.,TRBJ2-2,15,.,TGTGCCAGCAGCTTAAGCCACTCGAACACCGGGGAGCTGTTTTTT,CASSLSHSNTGELFF